This TCR beta chain was sequenced during a study of PD-L1 blockade in urothelial cancer. Study overall: Analysis of blood occurred 3 weeks (second dose) and 6 weeks after treatment start. Peripheral blood specimens exhibited a median yield of approximately 150,000 T cells. Study outcomes and limitations: Clonality of blood TCR below the median before treatment predicted better survival.

Trimming took 6 bases from V and 6 from J; bases not matched to a gene: 7. The CDR3 contains 14 residues. CDR1 and CDR2 (germline): MNHNY, SVGAGI (reference sequence). Assay: immunoSEQ multiplex PCR; the TCRdb copy retains only in-frame clones and omits some. The repertoire includes some 100,000 clones, roughly nine tenths of them detected once, and 0.85% to 1% sits in the top ten. Comment on this clone: The antigen is unknown.

Specimen: PBMCs, collected around atezolizumab (anti-PD-L1) treatment. This clonotype was sampled from an elderly woman with urothelial cancer. The V call is TRBV6-6, the J call TRBJ2-5; 10 bases are shared with TRBD2. CDR3 sequence: CASRVSGRRQTQYF. CDR3 bases: TGTGCCAGCAGGGTTAGCGGGAGGAGACAGACCCAGTACTTC.